This T cell receptor beta chain was sequenced during a study of T and B cells in COVID-19 patients (TCRdb year 2020). In terms of the full investigation: In this study, adaptive immunity was profiled in COVID-19 patients who either had active infection or had recovered, using TRB and IGH repertoire sequencing of peripheral blood. The recovered cohort included roughly 18 patients who contributed 20 or so samples, and most of those patients had mild to moderate COVID-19 that was managed on an outpatient basis. Patients in the recovered cohort had a median age of around 34 years, compared with around 70 years for patients in the active-infection cohort. Of the approximately 21 patients in the active-infection cohort, 12 were critically ill and needed mechanical ventilation or ECMO. Comorbidities linked to unfavorable COVID-19 outcome were present in 18 of 20 patients in the active-infection cohort. Over 8 million TCR sequences were analysed from a TCR and BCR sequence repository that comprised 35 to 40 patients and 65 to 75 time points. A couple of patients were included in both the recovered and active cohorts because samples were available from active disease and after recovery. Repertoire analyses used an age-matched reference group of roughly 39 healthy donors who were negative for COVID-19 antibodies as the comparison. As many as 9 follow-up blood samples were taken per patient, and some of the samples covered different disease stages within the same individual. On the study overall, not on this receptor specifically: Specific T cell subsets (CD4+/Treg/CD8+) and sorted SARS-CoV-2-responsive or tetramer+ T cells had not yet been sequenced, and the corresponding sequencing experiments were ongoing. Blood samples from mildly ill patients during symptoms and early samples from severe cases were scarce. In active COVID-19, TRB repertoires were highly clonal, while at recovery, diversity and richness increased above the levels seen in healthy donors. Prospective validation of the reported TCR clusters was stated to be required before clinical use. The size of the cohort was considered insufficient for assessing HLA contributions to COVID-19 susceptibility or severity. Strongly skewed TRBV/TRBJ gene usage was reported in patients with COVID-19. The recovered cohort had about 2,300 exclusive TCR clusters, including 31 low-pGen clusters.

TRB repertoires were amplified using about 250-500 ng of genomic DNA isolated from blood. TCRdb names Illumina MiSeq as the instrument used. Multiplex PCR with BIOMED2 TRB-A/B primer pools was used to amplify TRB rearrangements. Two consecutive PCRs added Illumina-compatible adapters and 7-nucleotide sample barcodes to the amplicons. All library PCRs used Phusion HS II polymerase. Amplicons were gel-purified with the NucleoSpin Gel and PCR Clean-up kit, quantified on Qubit, and pooled at approximately 3.7 nM. Amplicon pool quality was checked on an Agilent 2100 Bioanalyzer before Illumina next-generation sequencing. Per the source publication's procedure: MiXCR 3.0.8 with the default MiXCR reference library was used to annotate TRB rearrangements. Sequences with fewer than 2 reads and non-productive reads were filtered out, and every unique CDR3 nucleotide sequence was treated as a single clone. Clonality, diversity, richness and V-J gene usage were computed in R 3.5.1. TCR clustering by CDR3 similarity used GLIPH2, with generation probabilities calculated by OLGA. Only GLIPH2 clusters containing at least four unique TCR clonotypes present in at least three individuals were kept. Through fastp at Q25 and MiXCR, TCRdb rebuilt clones from the public reads, retaining in-frame beta chains. CDR3 protein sequences are deduplicated, and each keeps its most common genes and DNA. The V and J calls follow TCRdb's processing rather than the paper's. This sample has about 22,000 distinct CDR3 sequences in its table, and roughly 27% of those were observed once. The top ten hold 2.5% to 3% of the sample.

This clonotype showed up just a few times. The antigen it recognizes is unknown. No qualities accompany the bases; no much larger clone lies one base away. According to the germline V gene, CDR1 reads MNHEY and CDR2 reads SVGEGT. Trimming removed 6 bases from V and 2 bases from J, leaving 18 bases between the germline ends. Measured from the cysteine to the phenylalanine, the CDR3 is 16 residues long. Of all the DNA, just the CDR3 is kept, 48 bases in frame from base 1. The TCR sequence derives from a human donor who had recovered from COVID-19. The specimen sequenced was blood. The sequence links TRBV6-2 or TRBV6-3 to TRBJ2-3; TRBD2 is a weak D gene call, 6 bases matching. The CDR3 loop reads CASSLEGIAVTDTQYF. The nucleotides are TGTGCCAGCAGCCTAGAGGGAATAGCGGTCACAGATACGCAGTATTTT.